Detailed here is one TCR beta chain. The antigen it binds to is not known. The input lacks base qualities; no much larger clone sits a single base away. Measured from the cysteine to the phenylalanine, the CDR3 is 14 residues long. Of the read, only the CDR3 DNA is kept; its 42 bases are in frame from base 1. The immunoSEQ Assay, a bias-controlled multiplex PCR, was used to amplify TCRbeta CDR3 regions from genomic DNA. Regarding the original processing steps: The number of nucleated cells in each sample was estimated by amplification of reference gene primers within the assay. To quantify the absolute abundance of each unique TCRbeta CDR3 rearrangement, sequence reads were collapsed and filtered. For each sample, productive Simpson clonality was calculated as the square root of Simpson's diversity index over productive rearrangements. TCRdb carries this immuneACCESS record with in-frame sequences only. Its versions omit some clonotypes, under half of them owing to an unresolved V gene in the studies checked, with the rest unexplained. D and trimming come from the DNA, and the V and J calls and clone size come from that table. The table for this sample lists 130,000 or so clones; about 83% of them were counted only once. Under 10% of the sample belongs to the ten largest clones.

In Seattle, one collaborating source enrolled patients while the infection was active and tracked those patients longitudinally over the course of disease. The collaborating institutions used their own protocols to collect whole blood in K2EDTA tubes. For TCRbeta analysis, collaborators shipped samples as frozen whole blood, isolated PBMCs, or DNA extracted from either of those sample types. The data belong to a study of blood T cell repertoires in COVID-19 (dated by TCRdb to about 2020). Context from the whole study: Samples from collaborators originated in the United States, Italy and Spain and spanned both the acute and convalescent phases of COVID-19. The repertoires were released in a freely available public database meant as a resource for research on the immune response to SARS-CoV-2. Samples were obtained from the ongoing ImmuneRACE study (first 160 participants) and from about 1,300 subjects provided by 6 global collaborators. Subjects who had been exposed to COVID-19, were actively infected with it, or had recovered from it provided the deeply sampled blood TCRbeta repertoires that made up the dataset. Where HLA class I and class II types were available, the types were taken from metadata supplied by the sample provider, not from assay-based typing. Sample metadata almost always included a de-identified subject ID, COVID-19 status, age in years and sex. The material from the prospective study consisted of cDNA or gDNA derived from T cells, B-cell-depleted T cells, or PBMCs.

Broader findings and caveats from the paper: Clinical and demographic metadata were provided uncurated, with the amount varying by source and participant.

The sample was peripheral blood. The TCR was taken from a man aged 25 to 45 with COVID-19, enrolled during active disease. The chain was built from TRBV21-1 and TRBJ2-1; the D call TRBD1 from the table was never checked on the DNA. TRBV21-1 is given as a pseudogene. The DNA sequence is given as TGTGCCAGCACCTACGAGGACAGGGAGGATGAGCAGTTCTTC. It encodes CASTYEDREDEQFF.